The 5 T cell receptor beta chains reported below all come from one sample, sequenced in a study of neoadjuvant anti-PD-1 for oral cavity cancer. Profiling relied on immunoSEQ multiplex PCR, and the TCRdb table lists in-frame clones only, not all of them. The sample lists around 81,000 clones, roughly 80% occurring once. Sequenced here: PBMCs, sampled before nivolumab (anti-PD-1) treatment. Receptors were obtained from a person aged 40 to 85 with oral cavity squamous cell carcinoma.

This sequence joins TRBV29-1 and TRBJ2-7, with 7 bases matching TRBD2. This CDR3 is 13 amino acids long. Losses at the gene ends were 3 bases for V and 0 bases for J; bases not matched to a gene: 2. CDR1 SQVTM and CDR2 ANQGSEA come from the germline V gene. CDR3 DNA: TGCAGCGTTGAGGGACTAACCTCCTACGAGCAGTACTTC. Translated, it gives CSVEGLTSYEQYF.

As DNA, the CDR3 is TGTGCCAGCAGCTTAGGGGACAGGACGGAGCTGTTTTTT. Translating gives CASSLGDRTELFF. The chain employs TRBV11-2 and TRBJ2-2; 8 nucleotides match TRBD1. This CDR3 spans 13 amino acids. In germline, CDR1 is SGHAT, CDR2 FQNNGV. The V and J ends lost 1 base and 10 bases, in that order; junction bases with no gene match: 2.

J is TRBJ2-5 and V is TRBV20-1; a weak D match, TRBD1 (5 bases). The germline V gene encodes CDR1 DFQATT and CDR2 SNEGSKA (reference sequence). V lost 6 bases, J lost 3 bases, and 8 bases lay in between. The CDR3 runs 11 residues. CDR3 in amino acids: CSAIREETQYF. DNA of the CDR3: TGCAGTGCCATCAGGGAAGAGACCCAGTACTTC.

This chain joins TRBV5-4 and TRBJ2-1; TRBD2 might be the D (5 bases). V was cut by 0 bases and J by 6 bases, with 19 bases left in between. This CDR3 contains 17 residues. Germline V gene data show CDR1 as SGHNT and CDR2 as YYREEE (reference sequence). The CDR3 spells CASSLAGLARWGNEQFF. Written as DNA, the CDR3 is TGTGCCAGCAGCTTGGCCGGTCTAGCACGGTGGGGCAATGAGCAGTTCTTC.

This clone was observed a single time. The chain links TRBV10-1 to TRBJ2-2; 9 bases fit TRBD2. V trimming: 8 bases; J trimming: 4 bases; junction bases outside the gene matches: 11. In germline, CDR1 is WNHNN, CDR2 SYGVQD (reference sequence). The CDR3 has 16 residues. In DNA form, the CDR3 reads TGCGCCAGCGCGGGGGGGGGCGGTACAGGCACCGGGGAGCTGTTTTTT. Translating it yields CASAGGGGTGTGELFF.